Below, 21 T cell receptor beta chains from the same sample are listed, as sequenced in a study of tumor-infiltrating lymphocytes in oesophageal squamous cell carcinoma. Using its own MiXCR run on the PCR reads, TCRdb lists one record per CDR3 protein. Of 21,000 or so distinct CDR3 sequences in the sample, 35% to 45% were seen once. Sequenced sample: esophageal tumor tissue. The receptor source for this set is a male donor with esophageal squamous cell carcinoma.

The rearrangement joins TRBV7-8 to TRBJ2-2; the D is unclear. The CDR3 loop spans 12 amino acids. V was clipped by 3 bases and J by 4 bases, with 3 bases between them. Germline values: CDR1 SGHVS, CDR2 FQNEAQ. CDR3 bases: TGTGCCAGCAGCTTTGCCACCGGGGAGCTGTTTTTT. Translating it yields CASSFATGELFF.

There are a few counts of this clonotype. The rearrangement joins TRBV10-2 to TRBJ2-1, with 7 bases matching TRBD2. The CDR3 spans 15 residues. The trim removed 7 bases at V and 4 bases at J, leaving 10 bases unmatched. The germline gives CDR1 WSHSY, CDR2 SAAADI. The CDR3 region has the DNA TGCGCCAGCACTACAAGCGGGAATCGGTACAATGAGCAGTTCTTC. Translation: CASTTSGNRYNEQFF.

This clonotype was seen repeatedly, ten times or more. The chain carries TRBV6-1 and TRBJ2-7; D ambiguous. Per germline, CDR1 MNHNS and CDR2 SASEGT. V lost 5 bases and J lost 0, with 14 bases in between. This CDR3 spans 15 amino acids. CDR3: CASSYPHGSSYEQYF. The CDR3 DNA reads TGTGCCAGCAGTTATCCCCACGGAAGCTCCTACGAGCAGTACTTC.

J is TRBJ2-3 and V is TRBV7-3, with TRBD2 matching 7 bases. In germline, CDR1 is SGHTA, CDR2 FQGTGA. The V gene end was trimmed by 4 bases and the J gene end by 3 bases; junction bases not matched to a gene: 10. The CDR3 spans 16 residues. CDR3 DNA: TGTGCCAGCAGCTCCGAGGGGAGGGAGGGGACAGATACGCAGTATTTT. Its protein product is CASSSEGREGTDTQYF. The whole variable domain, filled in from reference TRBV7-3 and TRBJ2-3, reads GAGVSQTPSNKVTEKGKYVELRCDPISGHTALYWYRQSLGQGPEFLIYFQGTGAADDSGLPNDRFFAVRPEGSVSTLKIQRTERGDSAVYLCASSSEGREGTDTQYFGPGTRLTVL.

This clonotype was detected many times. CDR3 coding DNA: TGTGCCAGCAGCCCCGACAGGGTGAAAGATACGCAGTATTTT. This sequence encodes CASSPDRVKDTQYF. This sequence joins TRBV7-3 and TRBJ2-3, with 7 bases lining up with TRBD1. Germline assignment: CDR1 SGHTA and CDR2 FQGTGA. After removal of 5 bases from V and 5 bases from J, the junction contained 7 bases not matched to a gene. The CDR3 totals 14 residues.

The V and J genes are TRBV11-3 and TRBJ2-2; D uncertain. CDR1 is SGHNT and CDR2 is YENEEA in the germline V gene. With 2 bases removed from V and 6 bases from J, the gap between germline ends came to 10 bases. CDR3 length: 14 amino acids. The CDR3 coding sequence is TGTGCCAGCAGCTTACCGAGCAGGTCCGGGGAGCTGTTTTTT. Protein sequence: CASSLPSRSGELFF. Variable domain in full (rest from reference TRBV11-3 and TRBJ2-2): EAGVVQSPRYKIIEKKQPVAFWCNPISGHNTLYWYLQNLGQGPELLIRYENEEAVDDSQLPKDRFSAERLKGVDSTLKIQPAELGDSAVYLCASSLPSRSGELFFGEGSRLTVL.

This clonotype has only a few counts. A read error may be the cause here, since a much bigger clone is one base away. This chain links TRBV5-4 with TRBJ2-7; no reliable D call. Germline CDR1 is SGHNT and CDR2 is YYREEE (reference sequence). The CDR3 runs 15 residues. The V end was cut by 1 base, the J end by 7 bases, with 18 bases between. The CDR3 DNA is TGTGCCAGCAGCTTGTTCAAGGAGCCTTACAATGAGCAGTACTTC. It codes for CASSLFKEPYNEQYF.

This clonotype has a handful of counts. This sequence joins TRBV4-3 and TRBJ1-6; D uncertain. There are 11 residues in the CDR3. Germline V gene sequence: CDR1 LGHNA, CDR2 YSLEER. V lost 1 base, J lost 16 bases, and 8 bases lay in between. In DNA form, the CDR3 reads TGCGCCAGCAGCCAAGTGGGCAGACTCCACTTT. This translates into CASSQVGRLHF.

V usage is TRBV6-6 and J usage is TRBJ2-3, with D perhaps assigned TRBD1 or TRBD2 (6 bases each). Germline CDR1 MNHNY, CDR2 SVGAGI (reference sequence). The V end was cut by 9 bases, the J end by 11 bases, with 27 bases between. CDR3 size: 15 residues. In nucleotides, the CDR3 is TGTGCCAGTAATCGTGGGGGGCGCTTACCCTACGAGCAGTATTTT. Translated, it gives CASNRGGRLPYEQYF.

This clonotype has just one count. This chain uses TRBV28 with TRBJ2-5; 7 bases map to TRBD1. The J call could be wrong; TRBJ2-7 is a better fit for the DNA end. CDR3 size: 15 residues. In germline, CDR1 is MDHEN, CDR2 SYDVKM. For the CDR3, the DNA is TGTGCCAGCAGCTCTACCGGGACAGCCTCCTACGAGCAGTACTTC. Encoded protein: CASSSTGTASYEQYF.

This clonotype is deemed medium-sized. The chain recombines TRBV7-6 with TRBJ2-7, with D possibly matching TRBD2 (6 bases). Per the germline V gene, CDR1 is SGHVS and CDR2 is FNYEAQ. There are 16 residues in the CDR3. Deletions cut 1 base from V and 6 bases from J, with 19 bases between. The CDR3 DNA reads TGTGCCAGCAGCTTAGTGGGATCCGGGAAGGGAGGCGAGCAGTACTTC. Protein: CASSLVGSGKGGEQYF.

Worth noting for this clonotype: Here the CDR3 omits its conserved ending phenylalanine or tryptophan, so a read error is the likely source. Because the CDR3's place on the DNA is in doubt, the DNA is left out and the CDR3 is given as listed by TCRdb. V usage is TRBV4-3 and J usage is TRBJ1-1; no DNA check was done on the table's D call, TRBD1. Germline V gene sequence: CDR1 LGHNA, CDR2 YSLEER. The CDR3 length equals 15 residues, ends included. CDR3 in amino acids: CASSQDEPTSSTSAP.

In its sample, this clonotype is medium-sized. V gene TRBV7-6 combines with J gene TRBJ2-5; 13 positions match TRBD2. With 5 bases clipped from V and 3 bases from J, the junction kept 6 bases outside the gene matches. The CDR3 runs 16 residues. Germline V lookup: CDR1 SGHVS, CDR2 FNYEAQ. The CDR3 DNA follows: TGTGCCAGCAGCCTCCGGACTAGCGGGAGAAAAGAGACCCAGTACTTC. This sequence encodes CASSLRTSGRKETQYF.

This clonotype was seen repeatedly, ten times or more. Compared with germline, one end of the junction differs, possibly owing to a read error. CDR3 nucleotides: TGTGCCATCAGTGAGGGACAGGCCGATAATTCACCCCTCCACTTC. It specifies CAISEGQADNSPLHF. V is TRBV10-3 and J is TRBJ2-5; 7 bases map to TRBD1. This CDR3 spans 15 amino acids. From germline, CDR1 is ENHRY and CDR2 SYGVKD.

This clonotype was observed a handful of times. The chain is built from TRBV5-8 and TRBJ1-2; TRBD1 matches at 11 bases. The V segment lost 6 bases and the J segment 8 bases; nucleotides outside the gene matches: 21. Germline V CDR1 and CDR2: SGHTS, YDEGEE. The CDR3 totals 18 residues. CDR3 sequence reads: CASIILRDRGEFEEGYTF. The CDR3 DNA reads as TGTGCCAGCATCATTTTGCGGGACAGGGGGGAGTTTGAAGAGGGCTACACCTTC.

The rearrangement uses TRBV24-1 and TRBJ2-1; perhaps TRBD2 as D (5 bases). The tail of the sequence fits TRBJ2-7 better, so the J call may be wrong. In germline, CDR1 is KGHDR, CDR2 SFDVKD. The CDR3 extends over 15 amino acids. In nucleotides, the CDR3 is TGTGCCACCAGTGATAATAGCGCGAACTACAATGAGCAGTACTTC. It specifies CATSDNSANYNEQYF.

This clonotype was detected ten times or more. A much larger clone differs from this one at a single base, so this may be a read error. This rearrangement joins TRBV10-3 to TRBJ2-7; possible D gene TRBD2, 5 bases. Trimming left V 10 bases short and J 7 bases short, with 20 bases between. The CDR3 runs to 13 residues. Germline CDR1 is ENHRY and CDR2 is SYGVKD. CDR3 residues: CASWDQTGNEQYF. As DNA, the CDR3 is TGTGCCAGCTGGGATCAAACCGGGAATGAGCAGTACTTC.

This clonotype was seen more than once but under ten times. The chain is built from TRBV2 and TRBJ2-4, with 9 bases that match TRBD2. Judging by the DNA end, TRBJ2-5 fits better; the J call may be wrong. This CDR3 comprises 12 residues. Germline CDR1 is SNHLY and CDR2 is FYNNEI. The DNA of the CDR3 is TGTGCCAGGCGGGGGGGAGGAGAGACCCAGTACTTC. It codes for CARRGGGETQYF.

The sample holds one count of this clonotype. The chain uses TRBV7-3 and TRBJ2-3; 15 nucleotides match TRBD2. CDR1 SGHTA and CDR2 FQGTGA come from the germline V gene. The ends lost 2 bases at V and 2 bases at J; junction bases unmatched: 8. The CDR3 has 19 residues. CDR3 nucleotide sequence: TGTGCCAGCAGCTTAGGGGCCGGGACTAGCGGGGGGCCCACAGATACGCAGTATTTT. It specifies CASSLGAGTSGGPTDTQYF.

The rearrangement links TRBV7-2 to TRBJ1-2, with 8 bases matching TRBD1. This CDR3 contains 16 residues. Germline values: CDR1 SGHTA, CDR2 FQGNSA. The J segment lost 2 bases and the V segment lost 1 base, leaving 6 bases of the junction unmatched. DNA of the CDR3: TGTGCCAGCAGCTTAGGGAGCTGGGACAGGAACTATGGCTACACCTTC. It specifies CASSLGSWDRNYGYTF.

This sequence joins TRBV7-4 and TRBJ1-1; D is perhaps TRBD1 (6 bases). The closer fit of TRBJ2-7 to the DNA end suggests the J call may be wrong. The CDR3 covers 14 residues. Looked up from germline, CDR1 is SGHVT and CDR2 is SQSDAQ. For the CDR3, the DNA is TGTGCCAGCAGCTTAAGTGGGGGCGGCTACGAGCAGTACTTC. Translated, it gives CASSLSGGGYEQYF.